Reported below is one T cell receptor (beta chain). The target of this receptor is not known. Nothing much larger sits one base from this clone, and base qualities are not available. Whole blood was collected in K2EDTA tubes by collaborating institutions according to the institutions' own protocols. For TCRbeta analysis, collaborators shipped samples as frozen whole blood, isolated PBMCs, or DNA extracted from either of those sample types. TCRbeta CDR3 regions were amplified from genomic DNA by means of the immunoSEQ Assay, a bias-controlled multiplex PCR. The published analysis was carried out like this. Within the assay, amplification of reference gene primers was used to estimate how many nucleated cells each sample contained. To quantify the absolute abundance of each unique TCRbeta CDR3 rearrangement, sequence reads were collapsed and filtered. Productive Simpson clonality was computed per sample as the square root of Simpson's diversity index over productive rearrangements. As stored in TCRdb, this immuneACCESS dataset retains in-frame rearrangements with V and J assigned. A fraction of the clones does not appear; measured against another copy, unresolved V genes explain less than half of the discrepancy, and the remainder lacks a known reason. Clone size and the V and J calls come from that table; the DNA yielded D and trimming. Present in this sample are tens of thousands of clones, about 89% of which were seen just once. In total, the top ten clones hold around 5% of the sample.

The germline V gene supplies CDR1 SGHDN and CDR2 FVKESK. The V end loses 1 base and the J end loses 10 bases, and a stretch of 16 bases separates them. From its cysteine to its phenylalanine, the CDR3 spans 14 amino acids. Only the CDR3 part of the read is kept: 42 bases, read in frame from the first base. This specimen belongs to a study of blood T cell repertoires in COVID-19 (dated by TCRdb to 2018 to 2021). Regarding the study in general: Samples from collaborators originated in the United States, Italy and Spain and spanned both the acute and convalescent phases of COVID-19. The samples were drawn from two sources: the first 160 participants of the ongoing ImmuneRACE study, and fewer than 1,500 subjects contributed by 6 global collaborators. The repertoires were made available in a free public database intended to serve as a resource for research on the immune response to SARS-CoV-2. The prospective study material was composed of cDNA or gDNA derived from T cells, B-cell-depleted T cells, or PBMCs. Nearly every sample came with metadata listing a de-identified subject ID, COVID-19 status, age in years and sex. The dataset comprised deeply sampled blood TCRbeta repertoires from subjects exposed to, actively infected with, or recovered from COVID-19. HLA class I and class II types, where available, came from metadata supplied by the sample provider rather than from assay-based typing. Points the paper makes about the study in general: The amount of clinical and demographic metadata varied by source and participant and was provided uncurated.

The receptor comes from a man in his forties or fifties with active COVID-19. The sample comprised peripheral blood. In this chain, TRBV14 is recombined with TRBJ1-2; TRBD1 is a possible D gene, resting on 6 matching bases. Here the CDR3 is given as CASSQVGGAIDYTF. The nucleotides read TGTGCCAGCAGCCAAGTAGGGGGGGCCATTGACTACACCTTC.